A single T cell receptor (beta chain) is shown here with its context. The antigen it binds to is not known. No much larger clonotype is one base removed from it; base qualities were not supplied. The sample comes from a study of blood T cell repertoires in COVID-19 (TCRdb year 2020). Describing the broader study: Samples covering the acute and convalescent phases of COVID-19 were provided by collaborators in the United States, Italy and Spain. The prospective study material was composed of cDNA or gDNA derived from T cells, B-cell-depleted T cells, or PBMCs. The dataset comprised deeply sampled blood TCRbeta repertoires from subjects exposed to, actively infected with, or recovered from COVID-19. The repertoires were released in a freely available public database meant as a resource for research on the immune response to SARS-CoV-2. The samples were drawn from two sources: the first 160 participants of the ongoing ImmuneRACE study, and over 1,000 subjects contributed by 6 global collaborators. Sample metadata almost always included a de-identified subject ID, COVID-19 status, age in years and sex. Where HLA class I and class II types were available, the types were taken from metadata supplied by the sample provider, not from assay-based typing.

Collaborating institutions collected whole blood in K2EDTA tubes following their own protocols. For TCRbeta analysis, collaborators shipped samples in one of three forms: frozen whole blood, isolated PBMCs, or DNA extracted from either of those sample types. Overall results and qualifications from the work: The amount of clinical and demographic metadata varied by source and participant and was provided uncurated.

TCRbeta CDR3 regions were amplified from genomic DNA by means of the immunoSEQ Assay, a bias-controlled multiplex PCR. In the source study's methods: Within the assay, amplification of reference gene primers was used to estimate how many nucleated cells each sample contained. To quantify the absolute abundance of each unique TCRbeta CDR3 rearrangement, sequence reads were collapsed and filtered. For each sample, productive Simpson clonality was calculated as the square root of Simpson's diversity index over productive rearrangements. The clones in this table, taken by TCRdb from immuneACCESS, are in-frame only. Not every clone is retained; where verified, under half of the shortfall comes from an unresolved V gene, and the cause of the rest is unknown. That table supplies the V and J calls and clone size; D and trimming were determined from the DNA. The sample table shows 110,000 to 150,000 clones, and 60% to 85% are seen once. The top ten clones comprise less than 2% of the sample.

Sequences MDHEN (CDR1) and SYDVKM (CDR2) are obtained from the germline V gene. V is cut by 4 bases and J by 4 bases, and the space between the germline ends is 19 bases. The CDR3 numbers 17 residues from cysteine through phenylalanine. Kept here is only the CDR3 DNA, which spans 51 bases and is read in frame from base 1. In this chain, TRBV28 is recombined with TRBJ1-4, with TRBD1 perhaps the D gene, on 6 matching bases. The sample was peripheral blood. The receptor comes from a woman aged 60 to 75 with acute or convalescent COVID-19. The CDR3 reads CASSSPGAGAYNEKLFF. The sequence in DNA is TGTGCCAGCAGTTCGCCGGGGGCGGGGGCCTATAATGAAAAACTGTTTTTT.